This TCR beta chain was sequenced during a study of T cells in Graves' hyperthyroidism and ophthalmopathy. This clonotype has a count of ten or more. Template material for amplifying TCR beta CDR3 regions consisted of RNA transcripts. During a first-round RT-PCR of the TCR CDR3, the HTBI primer set was used. From the multiplex PCR reads, TCRdb called clonotypes with MiXCR, one entry per CDR3 protein. The sample shows more than 550,000 distinct CDR3 sequences, around 20% of them seen only once. Trimming took 5 bases from V and 10 from J, leaving 11 bases between them. The CDR3 covers 11 residues. The rearrangement links TRBV12-3 or TRBV12-4 to TRBJ1-1; D is uncertain. The sequence was collected from a woman between 45 and 65 years old with Graves' hyperthyroidism that later progressed to Graves' ophthalmopathy. Input material: blood. This chain's CDR3 is CASSRQTGAFF. In DNA, the CDR3 is TGTGCCAGCAGTCGTCAAACGGGAGCTTTCTTT.